One sample yielded the 10 T cell receptor beta chains listed below, sequenced in a study of blood T cell repertoires in COVID-19. Clones were read by immunoSEQ multiplex PCR, and TCRdb kept only the in-frame ones, dropping some. This table holds under 250,000 clones, 70% to 90% found once. Input material: peripheral blood. Every receptor here comes from a man in his fifties with COVID-19, enrolled during active disease.

A note on this clone: Germline and junction disagree at one end, which may indicate a read error. The rearrangement links TRBV7-2 to TRBJ2-2; a possible D gene is TRBD1 (5 bases). The germline V gene encodes CDR1 SGHTA and CDR2 FQGNSA. This CDR3 contains 13 residues. CDR3 protein: CASSLDGDGALFF. The DNA for the CDR3 is TGTGCCAGCAGCTTAGATGGGGATGGGGCGCTGTTTTTT.

This clone was seen only once. V is TRBV28 and J is TRBJ2-1; TRBD2 matches at 13 bases. The CDR3 is made up of 16 amino acids. V was pared by 5 bases and J by 4 bases, with 5 bases of the junction left unmatched. CDR1 and CDR2 (germline): MDHEN, SYDVKM. DNA of the CDR3: TGTGCCAGCAGTCCTACTAGCGGGGGGGTTTACAATGAGCAGTTCTTC. This gives the protein CASSPTSGGVYNEQFF.

This clone has only one observation. This sequence joins TRBV23-1 and TRBJ2-7, with D unresolved. TRBV23-1 is marked as an open reading frame, function uncertain. The V gene lost 1 base and the J gene lost 2 bases, with 21 bases spanning the gap. This CDR3 has 18 amino acids. CDR3 in amino acids: CASSQFGQAPPTPYEQYF. The CDR3 DNA reads as TGCGCCAGCAGTCAATTTGGTCAGGCTCCCCCTACGCCCTACGAGCAGTACTTC.

The chain joins TRBV6-5 to TRBJ1-1; 9 bases are a match to TRBD1. The germline V gene encodes CDR1 MNHEY and CDR2 SVGAGI. V lost 5 bases to trimming and J lost 4 bases; unmatched junction nucleotides: 8. This CDR3 comprises 15 residues. The CDR3 bases are TGTGCCAGCAGTAATGGACAGGGGCTGAGCACTGAAGCTTTCTTT. Translating it yields CASSNGQGLSTEAFF.

The chain employs TRBV5-4 and TRBJ1-5; TRBD1 is a possible D gene (6 bases). CDR1 and CDR2 from the germline V gene are SGHNT and YYREEE (reference sequence). Trimming removed 4 bases from V and 3 bases from J, with 14 bases in between. This CDR3 is 15 amino acids long. The CDR3 reads CASSQGPGNNQPQHF. The DNA for the CDR3 is TGTGCCAGCAGCCAGGGGCCTGGTAACAATCAGCCCCAGCATTTT.

V gene TRBV6-4 combines with J gene TRBJ2-2; D might be TRBD2 (6 bases). Trimming left V 5 bases short and J 1 base short, with 11 bases between. The CDR3 is 15 residues long. The germline V gene encodes CDR1 MRHNA and CDR2 SNTAGT. The CDR3 DNA reads as TGTGCCAGCAGTCGAAGACTAGGGAACACCGGGGAGCTGTTTTTT. It codes for CASSRRLGNTGELFF.

This chain joins TRBV6-5 and TRBJ1-1; TRBD1 agrees at 8 bases. There are 13 residues in the CDR3. CDR1 is MNHEY and CDR2 is SVGAGI in the germline V gene. The J segment lost 2 bases and the V segment lost 6 bases, leaving 2 bases of the junction unmatched. CDR3 DNA sequence: TGTGCCAGCAGGGGGACAGGAAACACTGAAGCTTTCTTT. Residues: CASRGTGNTEAFF.

The table lists this clone with a count of one. V gene TRBV6-5 combines with J gene TRBJ2-1, with 9 bases identical to TRBD2. The V gene end was trimmed by 1 base and the J gene end by 2 bases; junction bases not matched to a gene: 3. The CDR3 sequence is 16 residues long. Germline V gene data show CDR1 as MNHEY and CDR2 as SVGAGI. CDR3: CASSYWRGGPYNEQFF. The DNA of the CDR3 is TGTGCCAGCAGTTACTGGCGGGGGGGGCCCTACAATGAGCAGTTCTTC.

This chain links TRBV2 with TRBJ2-6, with D possibly being TRBD1 (5 bases). CDR3 length: 15 amino acids. Trimming pared 6 bases from V and 0 bases from J, leaving 9 bases between. Germline CDR1 and CDR2: SNHLY and FYNNEI. CDR3 nucleotide sequence: TGTGCCAGCAGCCTACAGGCCTCTGGGGCCAACGTCCTGACTTTC. Translated, it gives CASSLQASGANVLTF. Full variable domain (remainder filled in from reference TRBV2 and TRBJ2-6): EPEVTQTPSHQVTQMGQEVILRCVPISNHLYFYWYRQILGQKVEFLVSFYNNEISEKSEIFDDQFSVERPDGSNFTLKIRSTKLEDSAMYFCASSLQASGANVLTFGAGSRLTVL.

This chain joins TRBV7-8 and TRBJ2-2; the match to TRBD1 covers 12 bases. With 5 bases clipped from V and 7 bases from J, the junction kept 5 bases outside the gene matches. CDR1 and CDR2 (germline): SGHVS, FQNEAQ. CDR3 length equals 15 residues. The CDR3 DNA follows: TGTGCCAGCAGCCCGGGACAGGGGGCTATCGGGGAGCTGTTTTTT. Translated, it gives CASSPGQGAIGELFF.